Detailed here is one T cell receptor (beta chain). The sample comes from a study of T cell changes during pregnancy in multiple sclerosis. CDR1 and CDR2 (germline): MNHNS, SASEGT. After removal of 8 bases from V and 5 bases from J, the junction contained 14 bases not matched to a gene. There are 15 residues in the CDR3. Clones were read by immunoSEQ multiplex PCR, and TCRdb kept only the in-frame ones, dropping some. The sample has 55,000 to 75,000 clones; approximately 93% are singletons. This chain joins TRBV6-1 and TRBJ2-5; 7 nucleotides align to TRBD2. The TCR sequence derives from a female donor with multiple sclerosis, enrolled in a pregnancy study. Source: CD8+ T cells from peripheral blood mononuclear cells, taken in the second trimester of pregnancy. CDR3 sequence (DNA): TGTGCCAGCGGACGGGAGGCGGGACGGATGGAGACCCAGTACTTC. Its translation is CASGREAGRMETQYF.